The clone carrying this TCR beta chain has only a few counts. The antigen remains undetermined. The CDR3 totals 15 residues. Losses at the gene ends were 1 base for V and 1 base for J; bases not matched to a gene: 5. Germline loops: CDR1 SGDLS, CDR2 YYNGEE. This sample stems from a study of beta chain features in type 1 diabetes. Looking at the study overall: Cells sorted and examined across all samples totaled roughly 98 million. Broader study findings: Type 1 diabetes patients had fewer VDJ junction insertions and more deletions. Researchers could not determine here whether HLA type influences TCRB rearrangement. TCRB CDR3 length was moderately but significantly reduced in all four CD4+ subsets of Type 1 diabetes patients. cDNA-based reads could over-represent cells with high TCR expression.

As every portion of the isolated RNA was reverse transcribed, the sequencing read expressed TCRB transcripts. Produced via immunoSEQ multiplex PCR; TCRdb's table is partial and in-frame only. Counted here are approximately 360,000 clones, 10% to 15% occurring once; the ten biggest clones make up over 0.008%. The sequencing input was naive CD4+ T cells from blood. The sequence derives from a young woman with type 1 diabetes. The V and J genes are TRBV9 and TRBJ2-7; TRBD1 matches 7 bases. In DNA form, the CDR3 reads TGTGCCAGCAGCGTACCGCGGACAGGTTCCTACGAGCAGTACTTC. This gives the protein CASSVPRTGSYEQYF.